This entry describes one T cell receptor (beta chain). Antigen unknown. This sample is drawn from a study of T cells expressing NK-cell markers. Whole-study findings and limits: Dominant NKG2C+ clonotypes accounted for roughly 1.0-8% of CD8+ T cells in 5 to 7 donors.

After re-calling the 5' RACE reads, TCRdb lists one entry per CDR3 protein, DNA absent. The sample includes roughly 450,000 distinct CDR3 sequences. Per the germline V gene, CDR1 is SGHDT and CDR2 is YYEEEE. This CDR3 region has 15 residues. The V gene is TRBV5-6, the J gene TRBJ2-3. Sequenced material: blood T cells: a sorted CD56 or NKG2C T cell subset, CD4+ or CD8+ T cells, or bulk PBMC T cells (not recorded which). This TCR was sampled from a woman aged 45-59 years in good health. CDR3 in amino acids: CASRSRYSSTDTQYF.